Reported below is one T cell receptor (beta chain). Antigen unknown. After removal of 8 bases from V and 5 bases from J, the junction contained 9 bases not matched to a gene. The germline gives CDR1 SQVTM, CDR2 ANQGSEA. This CDR3 has 14 amino acids. Using its own MiXCR run on the RT-PCR reads, TCRdb lists one record per CDR3 protein. The sample has roughly 500,000 distinct CDR3 sequences; 15% to 20% are singletons. The data were taken from a study of response to subunit inactivated influenza vaccine. Findings and limits, study-wide: The authors proposed limited new T cell recruitment per seasonal influenza vaccination.

The sequences come from CD4+ T cells sorted from PBMCs, collected roughly 24 months after vaccination. V usage is TRBV29-1 and J usage is TRBJ2-7; TRBD2 agrees at 13 bases. The receptor was isolated from a man aged 50 to 69 who received an inactivated influenza vaccine. The DNA of the CDR3 is TGCAGCTTCAGGACTAGCGGGAGAGCCCACGAGCAGTACTTC. Translating gives CSFRTSGRAHEQYF.